These 31 T cell receptor beta chains were all obtained from the same sample, sequenced in a study of cytomegalovirus exposure and HLA in healthy donors. The PCR employed 60 Vbeta primers together with 13 Jbeta primers. Sequencing used immunoSEQ multiplex PCR; TCRdb keeps in-frame clones, though not all of them. The sample holds 140,000 to 150,000 clones; over 60% are singletons and the top ten take 6.5%. The material sequenced was PBMCs. The receptor source for this set is a woman aged 55-70 years in good health and CMV-seronegative.

This clone was observed a few times. The chain is built from TRBV7-8 and TRBJ1-2, with TRBD1 matching 7 bases. Looked up from germline, CDR1 is SGHVS and CDR2 is FQNEAQ. CDR3 length equals 14 residues. With 5 bases clipped from V and 4 bases from J, the junction kept 7 bases outside the gene matches. The CDR3: CASSPRTGAYGYTF. As DNA, the CDR3 is TGTGCCAGCAGCCCGAGGACAGGTGCCTATGGCTACACCTTC.

The V call is TRBV2, the J call TRBJ1-1; D gene unclear. Germline V gene lookup returns CDR1 SNHLY and CDR2 FYNNEI. This CDR3 has 13 amino acids. Between the trimmed V and J ends, which lost 6 bases and 10 bases, there was a span of 18 bases. The CDR3 bases are TGTGCCAGCAGAGGACCGGGAGCCGGTCTAGCTTTCTTT. Residues: CASRGPGAGLAFF.

The CDR3 DNA follows: TGTGCCAGCAGTGGAACAGGGGACTATGGCTACACCTTC. Its translation is CASSGTGDYGYTF. This sequence joins TRBV2 and TRBJ1-2, with 7 bases fitting TRBD1. The germline gives CDR1 SNHLY, CDR2 FYNNEI. V shed 4 bases, J shed 3 bases, and the junction held 2 bases outside the gene matches. CDR3 size: 13 residues.

The rearrangement uses TRBV5-6 and TRBJ2-6; a possible D gene is TRBD2 (5 bases). This CDR3 contains 19 residues. The ends were cut back, 4 bases at V and 4 bases at J, with 24 bases in the middle. Germline V gene data show CDR1 as SGHDT and CDR2 as YYEEEE. CDR3 loop: CASSPLAAGRAWGANVLTF. CDR3 in DNA: TGTGCCAGCAGCCCCCTAGCTGCTGGACGGGCGTGGGGGGCCAACGTCCTGACTTTC.

V and J are TRBV27 and TRBJ2-5; TRBD1 matches 10 bases. V shed 5 bases and J 3 bases; nucleotides not matched to a gene: 6. Germline loops: CDR1 MNHEY, CDR2 SMNVEV (reference sequence). This CDR3 contains 15 residues. For the CDR3, the DNA is TGTGCCAGCAGTCCCGGGACAGGGGTGAAAGAGACCCAGTACTTC. This translates into CASSPGTGVKETQYF.

The chain recombines TRBV21-1 with TRBJ1-4; the table gives TRBD1 as D, unverified against the DNA. TRBV21-1 is marked as a pseudogene. The CDR3 is 16 amino acids. In nucleotides, the CDR3 is TGTGCCACCAAGTTACAGGGTTTGATTACTAATGAAAAACTGTTTTTT. Translating gives CATKLQGLITNEKLFF.

The rearrangement joins TRBV19 to TRBJ2-5; D is undetermined. The CDR3 runs to 13 residues. Germline V gene data show CDR1 as LNHDA and CDR2 as SQIVND (reference sequence). The V end was cut by 5 bases, the J end by 7 bases, with 14 bases between. CDR3 sequence: CASSDQHQATQYF. The CDR3 DNA reads TGTGCCAGTAGTGACCAGCACCAGGCGACCCAGTACTTC.

This clone was detected a few times. V usage is TRBV7-2 and J usage is TRBJ1-2; maybe TRBD1 (6 bases). Trimming shortened V by 0 bases and J by 4 bases, and 15 bases separated the two germline ends. The V gene's germline CDR1 is SGHTA and CDR2 FQGNSA. This CDR3 contains 16 residues. The CDR3 protein is CASSLAGTQRRYGYTF. CDR3 in DNA: TGTGCCAGCAGCTTAGCGGGGACACAGCGCCGCTATGGCTACACCTTC. Complete variable domain (other parts from reference TRBV7-2 and TRBJ1-2): GAGVSQSPSNKVTEKGKDVELRCDPISGHTALYWYRQSLGQGLEFLIYFQGNSAPDKSGLPSDRFSAERTGGSVSTLTIQRTQQEDSAVYLCASSLAGTQRRYGYTFGSGTRLTVV.

The V gene is TRBV5-1, the J gene TRBJ2-3, with D tentatively TRBD2 (5 bases). CDR3 length equals 13 residues. CDR1 is SGHRS, CDR2 YFSETQ, per germline. Trimming shortened V by 0 bases and J by 6 bases, and 8 bases separated the two germline ends. CDR3 in amino acids: CASSLASGDTQYF. In DNA, the CDR3 is TGCGCCAGCAGCTTGGCCTCGGGGGATACGCAGTATTTT.

This clone was seen only a few times. V is TRBV7-8 and J is TRBJ1-3; TRBD1 matches at 9 bases. Trimming took 0 bases from V and 1 from J; bases not matched to a gene: 1. CDR1 and CDR2 from the germline V gene are SGHVS and FQNEAQ. CDR3 length: 16 amino acids. CDR3 sequence (DNA): TGTGCCAGCAGCTTAGCGGGGACAGGGTCTGGAAACACCATATATTTT. The encoded protein is CASSLAGTGSGNTIYF.

The CDR3 loop is CASSMRLRDEVGDTQYF. The CDR3, as DNA: TGTGCCAGCAGCATGCGCCTCCGGGATGAGGTGGGAGATACGCAGTATTTT. This sequence joins TRBV5-6 and TRBJ2-3; TRBD2 might be the D (5 bases). With 4 bases removed from V and 5 bases from J, the gap between germline ends came to 23 bases. The CDR3 is 17 amino acids. Germline V gene lookup returns CDR1 SGHDT and CDR2 YYEEEE.

This clone was counted between two and nine times. This rearrangement joins TRBV5-1 to TRBJ1-1; maybe TRBD1 (5 bases). The CDR3 is 16 residues long. V was pared by 4 bases and J by 3 bases, with 19 bases between. Germline lookup yields CDR1 SGHRS and CDR2 YFSETQ. The CDR3 spells CASSPRSGDRYTEAFF. For the CDR3, the DNA is TGCGCCAGCAGCCCTCGGTCGGGGGATCGGTACACTGAAGCTTTCTTT. Combining the CDR3 with reference TRBV5-1 and TRBJ1-1 gives the whole variable domain KAGVTQTPRYLIKTRGQQVTLSCSPISGHRSVSWYQQTPGQGLQFLFEYFSETQRNKGNFPGRFSGRQFSNSRSEMNVSTLELGDSALYLCASSPRSGDRYTEAFFGQGTRLTVV.

This rearrangement joins TRBV9 to TRBJ1-1; 7 nucleotides align to TRBD1. V shed 0 bases and J 0 bases; nucleotides not matched to a gene: 8. In germline, CDR1 is SGDLS, CDR2 YYNGEE. The CDR3 extends over 17 amino acids. The CDR3 reads CASSVVPRGQLNTEAFF. The CDR3 bases are TGTGCCAGCAGCGTAGTGCCCCGGGGACAGTTGAACACTGAAGCTTTCTTT.

The chain has TRBV4-2 and TRBJ2-3, with 13 bases identical to TRBD2. Germline V gives CDR1 LGHNA, CDR2 YNFKEQ. The CDR3 loop spans 17 amino acids. V dropped 1 base and J dropped 4; count of bases not matched to a gene: 5. For the CDR3, the DNA is TGTGCCAGCAGCCAAGTGCCACTAGCGGGGGGGGCAGATACGCAGTATTTT. Protein: CASSQVPLAGGADTQYF.

This clone was detected only once. The chain couples TRBV6-1 to TRBJ2-2; D is undetermined. CDR1 and CDR2 (germline): MNHNS, SASEGT. The CDR3 runs to 14 residues. Trimming stripped 6 bases from V and 1 base from J, with 9 bases between. CDR3 amino acids: CASRNRQNTGELFF. Written as DNA, the CDR3 is TGTGCCAGCAGAAACAGACAGAACACCGGGGAGCTGTTTTTT.

V and J are TRBV7-6 and TRBJ2-3; TRBD1 is a possible D gene (5 bases). This CDR3 region has 16 residues. Germline CDR1 is SGHVS and CDR2 is FNYEAQ. Trimming took 0 bases from V and 2 from J, leaving 12 bases between them. CDR3 coding DNA: TGTGCCAGCAGCTTAGCGCAAGGGGCTCACACAGATACGCAGTATTTT. Amino acids: CASSLAQGAHTDTQYF.

V usage is TRBV2 and J usage is TRBJ2-1; 12 bases line up with TRBD2. This CDR3 region has 14 residues. V was pared by 7 bases and J by 5 bases, with 3 bases of the junction left unmatched. Germline CDR1 reads SNHLY; CDR2 reads FYNNEI. The CDR3 coding sequence is TGTGCCAGCAAAGGACTAGCGGGGAACAATGAGCAGTTCTTC. It yields the protein CASKGLAGNNEQFF. The entire variable domain, with the rest obtained from reference TRBV2 and TRBJ2-1, is as follows: EPEVTQTPSHQVTQMGQEVILRCVPISNHLYFYWYRQILGQKVEFLVSFYNNEISEKSEIFDDQFSVERPDGSNFTLKIRSTKLEDSAMYFCASKGLAGNNEQFFGPGTRLTVL.

V and J are TRBV19 and TRBJ1-1; 8 positions match TRBD1. CDR1 and CDR2 from the germline V gene are LNHDA and SQIVND (reference sequence). The V segment lost 5 bases and the J segment 1 base; nucleotides outside the gene matches: 3. CDR3 length equals 14 residues. The CDR3 protein is CASSPDRGNTEAFF. CDR3 nucleotides: TGTGCCAGTAGTCCCGACAGGGGGAACACTGAAGCTTTCTTT.

V is TRBV4-1 and J is TRBJ2-3; tentative D call: TRBD2 (5 bases). V lost 1 base, J lost 2 bases, and 19 bases lay in between. Germline assignment: CDR1 MGHRA and CDR2 YSYEKL. The CDR3 has 18 amino acids. In DNA, the CDR3 is TGCGCCAGCAGCCAAGCACAGCCGGGATTAGGGAACACAGATACGCAGTATTTT. It specifies CASSQAQPGLGNTDTQYF.

The V call is TRBV6-1, the J call TRBJ2-7, with D tentatively TRBD2 (6 bases). Looked up from germline, CDR1 is MNHNS and CDR2 is SASEGT. V dropped 8 bases and J dropped 4 bases, with 21 bases sitting between them. CDR3 length: 15 amino acids. This CDR3 is CASSPVRSGEYEQYF. The CDR3 coding sequence is TGTGCCAGCTCCCCCGTAAGGTCGGGAGAGTACGAGCAGTACTTC.

V and J are TRBV30 and TRBJ2-3; a possible D gene is TRBD1 (6 bases). The CDR3 length is 16 residues. Trimming stripped 2 bases from V and 2 bases from J, with 17 bases between. Germline CDR1 is GTSNPN and CDR2 is SVGIG (reference sequence). CDR3 DNA sequence: TGTGCCTGGAGTCGGACAGAACTTAAATACACAGATACGCAGTATTTT. Translated: CAWSRTELKYTDTQYF.

The chain is built from TRBV5-6 and TRBJ1-3; 9 bases align to TRBD1. The trim removed 3 bases at V and 7 bases at J, leaving 2 bases unmatched. CDR1 is SGHDT and CDR2 is YYEEEE in the germline V gene. CDR3 length: 13 amino acids. Written as DNA, the CDR3 is TGTGCCAGCAGCTCGGGACAGGGTAACACCATATATTTT. It codes for CASSSGQGNTIYF.

This CDR3 reads CASRGTSFTGELFF. Here the CDR3 DNA reads TGTGCCAGCAGGGGGACATCATTCACCGGGGAGCTGTTTTTT. This chain joins TRBV6-5 and TRBJ2-2; perhaps TRBD1 as D (6 bases). Trimming took off 6 bases at V and 4 bases at J, with 12 bases between the two ends. This CDR3 comprises 14 residues. Germline-derived CDR1 and CDR2 are MNHEY and SVGAGI.

This clone was counted a few times. The rearrangement joins TRBV29-1 to TRBJ2-3; 12 bases are shared with TRBD2. Looked up from germline, CDR1 is SQVTM and CDR2 is ANQGSEA. J lost 0 bases, V lost 4 bases, and 11 bases had no gene match. This CDR3 contains 18 residues. The CDR3 is CSVVTMLGLAGSTDTQYF. CDR3 nucleotides: TGCAGCGTTGTGACCATGCTCGGACTAGCGGGAAGCACAGATACGCAGTATTTT.

The chain uses TRBV9 and TRBJ2-1, with TRBD2 matching 8 bases. Unmatched junction bases numbered 9, after V lost 3 bases and J lost 7 bases. Germline values: CDR1 SGDLS, CDR2 YYNGEE. The CDR3 has 15 amino acids. The CDR3 bases are TGTGCCAGCAGCGAAAGCGGGAGAAGGTCGAATGAGCAGTTCTTC. As protein: CASSESGRRSNEQFF.

This clone was counted between two and nine times. This chain joins TRBV5-1 and TRBJ2-1, with 9 nucleotides matching TRBD1. Losses at the gene ends were 0 bases for V and 6 bases for J; bases not matched to a gene: 4. Germline CDR1 SGHRS, CDR2 YFSETQ. This CDR3 has 15 residues. CDR3 nucleotides: TGCGCCAGCAGCTTGGACGGGACAGGGCGCAATGAGCAGTTCTTC. Translating it yields CASSLDGTGRNEQFF.

This clone was seen only a few times. The rearrangement joins TRBV5-1 to TRBJ1-3; 8 bases map to TRBD1. V shed 0 bases, J shed 0 bases, and the junction held 2 bases outside the gene matches. Germline CDR1 is SGHRS and CDR2 is YFSETQ. This CDR3 is 16 amino acids long. CDR3 nucleotides: TGCGCCAGCAGCTTGGGACAGGGGACCTCTGGAAACACCATATATTTT. Translated: CASSLGQGTSGNTIYF. The full variable domain, in which reference TRBV5-1 and TRBJ1-3 provide the parts outside the CDR3, is KAGVTQTPRYLIKTRGQQVTLSCSPISGHRSVSWYQQTPGQGLQFLFEYFSETQRNKGNFPGRFSGRQFSNSRSEMNVSTLELGDSALYLCASSLGQGTSGNTIYFGEGSWLTVV.

The chain links TRBV11-3 to TRBJ1-1; D not certain. Deletions cut 0 bases from V and 4 bases from J, with 6 bases between. CDR1 and CDR2 (germline): SGHNT, YENEEA. The CDR3 runs 13 residues. CDR3 DNA sequence: TGTGCCAGCAGCTTAGATCGGGGCACTGAAGCTTTCTTT. Translated: CASSLDRGTEAFF.

This rearrangement joins TRBV4-3 to TRBJ1-6; 7 bases agree with TRBD1. V trimming: 0 bases; J trimming: 4 bases; junction bases outside the gene matches: 0. Germline V gives CDR1 LGHNA, CDR2 YSLEER. The CDR3 length is 15 residues. The CDR3 protein is CASSQDRGYNSPLHF. The CDR3 DNA reads TGCGCCAGCAGCCAAGACAGGGGGTATAATTCACCCCTCCACTTT.

The V call is TRBV7-8, the J call TRBJ1-1, with D perhaps matching TRBD1 (5 bases). From germline, CDR1 is SGHVS and CDR2 FQNEAQ. V shed 5 bases and J shed 6 bases, with 19 bases lying between them. This CDR3 comprises 15 residues. The CDR3: CASSVEGRRGSEAFF. CDR3 in DNA: TGTGCCAGCAGCGTAGAGGGACGGAGGGGCTCTGAAGCTTTCTTT.

This sequence joins TRBV19 and TRBJ2-7; D may be TRBD1 (5 bases). Trimming pared 1 base from V and 3 bases from J, leaving 10 bases between. The germline CDR1 and CDR2 sequences are LNHDA and SQIVND (reference sequence). The CDR3 covers 14 residues. CDR3 coding DNA: TGTGCCAGTAGTATAGTGGCAGGGATCTACGAGCAGTACTTC. Protein sequence: CASSIVAGIYEQYF.